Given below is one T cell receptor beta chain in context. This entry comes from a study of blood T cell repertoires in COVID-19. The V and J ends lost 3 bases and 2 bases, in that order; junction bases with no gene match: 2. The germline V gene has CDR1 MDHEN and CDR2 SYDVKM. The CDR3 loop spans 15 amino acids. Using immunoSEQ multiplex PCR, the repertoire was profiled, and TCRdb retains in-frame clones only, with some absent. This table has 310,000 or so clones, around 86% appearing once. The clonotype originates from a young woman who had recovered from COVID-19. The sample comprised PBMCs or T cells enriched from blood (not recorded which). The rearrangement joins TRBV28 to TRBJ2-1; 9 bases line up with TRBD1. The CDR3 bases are TGTGCCAGCAGTTTGTACAGGGGGCCCTACAATGAGCAGTTCTTC. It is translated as CASSLYRGPYNEQFF.